Following are 5 T cell receptor beta chains from one sample sequenced in a study of OX40 agonist ivuxolimab in advanced cancers. Profiled with immunoSEQ multiplex PCR; TCRdb holds only in-frame clones, not every one. This sample has some 60,000 clones, with around 85% found just once. This specimen was CD4+ or CD8+ T cells sorted from blood, taken in a trial of the OX40 agonist ivuxolimab. The receptors come from an adult with an advanced solid tumor such as melanoma, head and neck, liver or kidney cancer.

This chain joins TRBV6-1 and TRBJ2-1; D is possibly TRBD2 (7 bases). Germline lookup yields CDR1 MNHNS and CDR2 SASEGT. CDR3 length: 15 residues. The V end lost 7 bases, the J end lost 2 bases, and 15 bases lay between the germline ends. The chain's CDR3 is CASNKGGKTYNEQFF. Written as DNA, the CDR3 is TGTGCCAGCAACAAGGGGGGGAAAACCTACAATGAGCAGTTCTTC.

The chain recombines TRBV9 with TRBJ2-5, with a weak D call TRBD2 (6 bases). The CDR3 length is 13 residues. V lost 0 bases and J 3 bases, leaving 6 bases between the germline ends. Per the germline V gene, CDR1 is SGDLS and CDR2 is YYNGEE. CDR3 region: CASSVAGEETQYF. The CDR3 coding sequence is TGTGCCAGCAGCGTAGCGGGAGAAGAGACCCAGTACTTC.

The chain uses TRBV4-1 and TRBJ2-1, with TRBD1 matching over 9 bases. The ends lost 2 bases at V and 2 bases at J; junction bases unmatched: 4. The CDR3 extends over 16 amino acids. Per germline, CDR1 MGHRA and CDR2 YSYEKL. CDR3 in DNA: TGCGCCAGCAGCCAACAGCGACAGGGGGCCTACAATGAGCAGTTCTTC. It yields the protein CASSQQRQGAYNEQFF.

The chain links TRBV11-2 to TRBJ2-7; either TRBD1 or TRBD2 may fit D (5 bases each). Germline CDR1 and CDR2: SGHAT and FQNNGV. CDR3 length: 13 amino acids. V lost 5 bases to trimming and J lost 3 bases, with 11 bases between them. The CDR3 bases are TGTGCCAGCAGCACGGGGACCTTCTACGAGCAGTACTTC. The encoded protein is CASSTGTFYEQYF. The full variable domain, completed using reference TRBV11-2 and TRBJ2-7, is EAGVAQSPRYKIIEKRQSVAFWCNPISGHATLYWYQQILGQGPKLLIQFQNNGVVDDSQLPKDRFSAERLKGVDSTLKIQPAKLEDSAVYLCASSTGTFYEQYFGPGTRLTVT.

The rearrangement uses TRBV15 and TRBJ2-6, with a weak D call TRBD1 (5 bases). V lost 3 bases and J lost 0, with 9 bases in between. The CDR3 length is 16 residues. The germline gives CDR1 LNHNV, CDR2 YYDKDF (reference sequence). The CDR3: CATSRDINSGANVLTF. CDR3 nucleotide sequence: TGTGCCACCAGCAGGGACATTAACTCTGGGGCCAACGTCCTGACTTTC.